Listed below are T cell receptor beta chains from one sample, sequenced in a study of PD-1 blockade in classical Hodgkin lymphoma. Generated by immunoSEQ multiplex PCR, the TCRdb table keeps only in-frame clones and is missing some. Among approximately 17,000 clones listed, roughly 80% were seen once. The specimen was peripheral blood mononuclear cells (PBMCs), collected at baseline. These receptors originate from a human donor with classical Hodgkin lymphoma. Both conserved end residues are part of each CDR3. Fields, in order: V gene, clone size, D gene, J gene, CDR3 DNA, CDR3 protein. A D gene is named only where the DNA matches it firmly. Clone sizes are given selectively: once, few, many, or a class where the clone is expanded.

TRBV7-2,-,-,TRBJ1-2,TGTGCCAGCAGCTCATTCATCCTCAGGGTTAACTATGGCTACACCTTC,CASSSFILRVNYGYTF
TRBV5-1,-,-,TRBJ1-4,TGCGCCAGCAGCCCTTGGGGGAAGGAGGCTAATGAAAAACTGTTTTTT,CASSPWGKEANEKLFF
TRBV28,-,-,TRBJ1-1,TGTGCCAGCACCCTCACGAACACTGAAGCTTTCTTT,CASTLTNTEAFF
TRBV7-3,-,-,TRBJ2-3,TGTGCCAGCAGCTTAAACCGCTTAGGCACAGATACGCAGTATTTT,CASSLNRLGTDTQYF
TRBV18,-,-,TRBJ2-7,TGTGCCAGCTCACCGAACAGGAATAAGGACGAGCAGTACTTC,CASSPNRNKDEQYF
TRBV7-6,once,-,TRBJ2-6,TGTGCCAGCAGCTTAGATCCCAGCTCTGGGGCCAACGTCCTGACTTTC,CASSLDPSSGANVLTF
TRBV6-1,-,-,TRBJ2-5,TGTGCCAGCAGGGAGCGAACGGGGGGCCCTCCGGCCCAGTACTTC,CASRERTGGPPAQYF
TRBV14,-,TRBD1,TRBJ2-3,TGTGCCAGCAGCCAGAGGACAGGGGGCACAGATACGCAGTATTTT,CASSQRTGGTDTQYF
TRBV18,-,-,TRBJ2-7,TGTGCCAGCTCACCCCCGGGCCGACAGGCCTACGAGCAGTACTTC,CASSPPGRQAYEQYF
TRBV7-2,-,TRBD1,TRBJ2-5,TGTGCCAGCAGCAAGCAGGGGGCGAGTGGGGAGACCCAGTACTTC,CASSKQGASGETQYF
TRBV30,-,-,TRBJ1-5,TGTGCCTGGAGTGGGGGCGGCAATCAGCCCCAGCATTTT,CAWSGGGNQPQHF
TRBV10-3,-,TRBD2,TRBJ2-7,TGTGCCATCAGTGAGTCCTTCGGACTAGCGGCGGATTACGAGCAGTACTTC,CAISESFGLAADYEQYF
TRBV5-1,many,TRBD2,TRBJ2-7,TGCGCCAGCACCGATGAGGGGCTAGCGGGATCGGGCTACGAGCAGTACTTC,CASTDEGLAGSGYEQYF
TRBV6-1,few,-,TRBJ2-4,TGTGCCAGCGTATTGGGGTCCAAAAACATTCAGTACTTC,CASVLGSKNIQYF
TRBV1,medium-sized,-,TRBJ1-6,TGCACCAGCAGCCACGGACAGAAATATAATTCACCCCTCCACTTT,CTSSHGQKYNSPLHF
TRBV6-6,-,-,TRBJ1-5,TGTGCCAGCAGTCTGACAGGAGAGAGTCAGCCCCAGCATTTT,CASSLTGESQPQHF
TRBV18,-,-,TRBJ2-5,TGTGCCAGCTCACCGGGGCTCTTCCAAGAGACCCAGTACTTC,CASSPGLFQETQYF
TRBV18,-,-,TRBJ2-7,TGTGCCAGCTCACCAGGAGGCGTCTACGAGCAGTACTTC,CASSPGGVYEQYF
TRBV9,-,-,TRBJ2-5,TGTGCCAGCAGCGCGACAAGGTCAGAGACCCAGTACTTC,CASSATRSETQYF
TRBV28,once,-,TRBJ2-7,TGTGCCAGCAGTTTTGCCCCTCACTCCTACGAGCAGTACTTC,CASSFAPHSYEQYF
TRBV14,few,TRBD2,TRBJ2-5,TGTGCCAGCAGCCAAGAACGGGGGGTTTTACAAGAGACCCAGTACTTC,CASSQERGVLQETQYF
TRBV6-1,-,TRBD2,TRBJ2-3,TGTGCCGCAAAGACTAGCGGGAGCACAGATACGCAGTATTTT,CAAKTSGSTDTQYF
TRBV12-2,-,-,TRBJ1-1,TGTGCAAGTCGCTTAATAAAGTCAGGGGTGAACACTGAAGCTTTCTTT,CASRLIKSGVNTEAFF
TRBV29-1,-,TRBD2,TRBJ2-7,TGCAGCGTTGAAGAGGGACGGGGACTAGGGGAGCAGTACTTC,CSVEEGRGLGEQYF
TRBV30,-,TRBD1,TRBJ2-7,TGTGCCTGGACGTGGGACAGGGCGGGGGAGCAGTACTTC,CAWTWDRAGEQYF
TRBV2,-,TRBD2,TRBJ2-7,TGTGCCAGCATAAAGTGGCGGGAGCCCCTTCTGACGCGAGTCGAGCAGTACTTC,CASIKWREPLLTRVEQYF
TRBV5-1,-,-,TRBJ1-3,TGCGCCAGCAGCTTGGGGGGCTCAAGCTCTGGAAACACCATATATTTT,CASSLGGSSSGNTIYF
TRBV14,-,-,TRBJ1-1,TGTGCCAGCAGCCAAAGGGGTTCGGGGGTCGGGACTGAAGCTTTCTTT,CASSQRGSGVGTEAFF
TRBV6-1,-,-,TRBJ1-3,TGTGCCAGCAGTACAGTCCGGGGAGGAAACACCATATATTTT,CASSTVRGGNTIYF
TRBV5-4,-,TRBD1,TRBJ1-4,TGTGCCAGCAGCGGGGGACAGGCAACTAATGAAAAACTGTTTTTT,CASSGGQATNEKLFF
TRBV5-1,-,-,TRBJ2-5,TGCGCCAGCAGTAACCCCCCCCCAGCAAACCAAGAGACCCAGTACTTC,CASSNPPPANQETQYF
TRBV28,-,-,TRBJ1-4,TGTGCCAGCAGTCTAACAGGGTTTGCAACTAATGAAAAACTGTTTTTT,CASSLTGFATNEKLFF
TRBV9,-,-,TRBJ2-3,TGTGCCAGCACCAGCCAGAGCACAGATACGCAGTATTTT,CASTSQSTDTQYF
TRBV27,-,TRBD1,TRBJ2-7,TGTGCCAGCAGTGTACAGGGGAACAAACACTCCTACGAGCAGTACTTC,CASSVQGNKHSYEQYF
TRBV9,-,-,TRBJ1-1,TGTGCCAGCAGCCAAACAGGGATGAACACTGAAGCTTTCTTT,CASSQTGMNTEAFF
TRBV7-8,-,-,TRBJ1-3,TGTGCCAGCAGCTTGGGCGGCGTCTCTGGAAACACCATATATTTT,CASSLGGVSGNTIYF
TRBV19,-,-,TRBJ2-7,TGTGCCAGTAGCCCGGGCCCCGGGGGACGGGGAGAGCAGTACTTC,CASSPGPGGRGEQYF
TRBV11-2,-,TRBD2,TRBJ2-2,TGTGCCAGCAGCCAATCGGGACTAGCGGCCGGGGAGCTGTTTTTT,CASSQSGLAAGELFF
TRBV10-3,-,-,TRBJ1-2,TGTGCCATCAGTGAGTCGGGCCTCTATGGCTACACCTTC,CAISESGLYGYTF
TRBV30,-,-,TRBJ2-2,TGTGCCTGGAGTGGCTCGGGCACCGGGGAGCTGTTTTTT,CAWSGSGTGELFF
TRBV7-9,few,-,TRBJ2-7,TGTGCCAGCAGCCCATCCAACGGCTACGAGCAGTACTTC,CASSPSNGYEQYF
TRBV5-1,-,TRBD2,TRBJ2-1,TGCGCCAGCAGCTTGGATGGAACCAGCGGGGGGGCGAGTGAGCAGTTCTTC,CASSLDGTSGGASEQFF
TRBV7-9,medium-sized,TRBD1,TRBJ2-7,TGTGCCAGCAGCTCGTTTAACAGGGGGCATTACGAGCAGTACTTC,CASSSFNRGHYEQYF
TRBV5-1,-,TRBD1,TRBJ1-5,TGCGCCAGCAGCCCCGGTTTCAGGGGGCCCAATCAGCCCCAGCATTTT,CASSPGFRGPNQPQHF
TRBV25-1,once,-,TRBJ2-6,TGTGCCAGCATCTTAGTAACTGGACAAAGTCGGGCCAACGTCCTGACTTTC,CASILVTGQSRANVLTF
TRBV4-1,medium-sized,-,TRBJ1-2,TGCGCCAGCAGCCAAGACTCAGGGTTGGAGTATGGCTACACCTTC,CASSQDSGLEYGYTF
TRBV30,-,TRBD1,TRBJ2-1,TGTGCCTGGGGAACAGGGGTGGCACACAATGAGCAGTTCTTC,CAWGTGVAHNEQFF
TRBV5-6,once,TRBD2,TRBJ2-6,TGTGCCAGCAGCTTAATTAGCGGGGGAAGCTCTGGGGCCAACGTCCTGACTTTC,CASSLISGGSSGANVLTF
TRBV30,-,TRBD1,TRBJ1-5,TGTGCCTGGAGTGGAGGGGGCGAACAGCCCCAGCATTTT,CAWSGGGEQPQHF
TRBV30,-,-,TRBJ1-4,TGTGCAGCGCCAGGGAAGGCAGAAGGAGCAACTAATGAAAAACTGTTTTTT,CAAPGKAEGATNEKLFF
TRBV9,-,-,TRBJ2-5,TGTGCCAGCAGCCCCAGGGGGGGGGACCAAGAGACCCAGTACTTC,CASSPRGGDQETQYF
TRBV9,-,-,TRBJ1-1,TGTGCCAGCAGCGTAGATGAGGGCACTGAAGCTTTCTTT,CASSVDEGTEAFF
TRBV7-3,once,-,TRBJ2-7,TGTGCCAGCAAGCTTATTCCCGCAATGGGCTACGAGCAGTACTTC,CASKLIPAMGYEQYF
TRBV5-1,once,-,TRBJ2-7,TGCGCCAGCAGCACCTCCGGGACACTTTACGAGCAGTACTTC,CASSTSGTLYEQYF
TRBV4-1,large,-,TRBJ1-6,TGCGCCAGCAGCCAAGCAGGGTTCGAATCACCCCTCCACTTT,CASSQAGFESPLHF
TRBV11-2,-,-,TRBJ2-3,TGTGCCAGCAGCCCGCAATCCCCTAGTCGGGGACTGTATTTT,CASSPQSPSRGLYF
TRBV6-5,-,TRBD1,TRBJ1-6,TGTGCCAGCAAGCCGACAGGGGGACGTTCACCCCTCCACTTT,CASKPTGGRSPLHF
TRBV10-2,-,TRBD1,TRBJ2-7,TGCGCCAGCAGTGAACGGCAGGGGGAGTACTTC,CASSERQGEYF
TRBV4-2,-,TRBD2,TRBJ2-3,TGTGCCAGCAGCCAAGTCAGAATCCGGGGGGGTCGGACAGATACGCAGTATTTT,CASSQVRIRGGRTDTQYF
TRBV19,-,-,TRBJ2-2,TGTGCCAGTAGTCAAGGGGGATGGACCGGGGAGCTGTTTTTT,CASSQGGWTGELFF